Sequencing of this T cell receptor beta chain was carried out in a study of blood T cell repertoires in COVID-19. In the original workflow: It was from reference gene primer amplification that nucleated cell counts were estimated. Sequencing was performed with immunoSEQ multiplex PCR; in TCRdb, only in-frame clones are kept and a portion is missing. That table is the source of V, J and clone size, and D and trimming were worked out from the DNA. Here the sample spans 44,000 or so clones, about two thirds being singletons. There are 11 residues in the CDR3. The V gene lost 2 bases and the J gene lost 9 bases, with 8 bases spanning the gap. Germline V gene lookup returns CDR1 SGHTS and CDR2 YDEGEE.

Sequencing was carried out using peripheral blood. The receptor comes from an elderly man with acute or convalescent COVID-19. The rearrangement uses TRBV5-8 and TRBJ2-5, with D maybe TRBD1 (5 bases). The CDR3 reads CASSLATAQYF. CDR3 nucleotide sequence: TGTGCCAGCAGCTTAGCGACAGCCCAGTACTTC.